This T cell receptor beta chain came from a study of blood T cell repertoires in COVID-19. Study-wide context: Researchers got acute and convalescent COVID-19 samples from the United States, Italy and Spain. Nucleic acid was either cDNA or gDNA, and it came from T cells, B-cell-depleted T cells, or PBMCs.

The V gene's germline CDR1 is MDHEN and CDR2 SYDVKM. The CDR3 length is 18 residues. V dropped 1 base and J dropped 2 bases, with 21 bases sitting between them. The assay was immunoSEQ multiplex PCR, and TCRdb's table has in-frame clones only and misses some. In the table there are over 100,000 clones, 80% to 85% of which are singletons. The material sequenced was peripheral blood. The receptor's source is a woman aged 70-85 years with acute or convalescent COVID-19. The chain carries TRBV28 and TRBJ2-7, with D perhaps matching TRBD1 (6 bases). This CDR3 reads CASSLSTIRGKRTYEQYF. The CDR3 coding sequence is TGTGCCAGCAGTTTATCTACTATCAGGGGCAAGAGAACCTACGAGCAGTACTTC.